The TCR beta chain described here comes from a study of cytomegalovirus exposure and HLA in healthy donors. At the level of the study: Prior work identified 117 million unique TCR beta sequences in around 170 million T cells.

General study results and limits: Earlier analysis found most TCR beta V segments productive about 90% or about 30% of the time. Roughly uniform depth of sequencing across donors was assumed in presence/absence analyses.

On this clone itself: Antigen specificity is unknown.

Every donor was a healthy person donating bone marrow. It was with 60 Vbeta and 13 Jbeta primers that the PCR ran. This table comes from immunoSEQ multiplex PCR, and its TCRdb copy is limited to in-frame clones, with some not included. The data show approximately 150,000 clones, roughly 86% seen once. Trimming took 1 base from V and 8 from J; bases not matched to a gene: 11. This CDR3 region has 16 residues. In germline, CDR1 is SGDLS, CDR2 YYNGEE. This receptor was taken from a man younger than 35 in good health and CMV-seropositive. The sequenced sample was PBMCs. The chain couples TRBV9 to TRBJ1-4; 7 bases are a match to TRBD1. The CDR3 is CASSVRRQGVAEKLFF. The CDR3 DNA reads TGTGCCAGCAGCGTACGAAGGCAGGGGGTGGCCGAAAAACTGTTTTTT. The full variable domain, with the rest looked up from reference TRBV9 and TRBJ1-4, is DSGVTQTPKHLITATGQRVTLRCSPRSGDLSVYWYQQSLDQGLQFLIQYYNGEERAKGNILERFSAQQFPDLHSELNLSSLELGDSALYFCASSVRRQGVAEKLFFGSGTQLSVL.